This T cell receptor (beta chain) emerged from a study of OX40 agonist ivuxolimab in advanced cancers. Overall study: The patients got ivuxolimab, which is an agonistic anti-OX40 (CD134) antibody. It was permissible to have had prior anti-PD-1, anti-PD-L1 or anti-CTLA-4 therapy, and approximately 41% had some.

Trimming took 4 bases from V and 12 from J; bases not matched to a gene: 16. CDR3 length: 15 residues. Per germline, CDR1 SGDLS and CDR2 YYNGEE. Here immunoSEQ multiplex PCR was the method, and the copy in TCRdb shows in-frame clones only, minus some. The sample comprises about 100,000 clones, 80% to 95% of which are singletons, and 0.66% rests with the top ten. In the case of this clone: Its specificity is not known.

Study-level results: There were also nonresponders showing low normalized T-cell clonal expansion. With doses of 0.1 to 3.0 mg/kg, CD4+ and CD8+ blood T cells had undergone clonal expansion by week 6.

V is TRBV9 and J is TRBJ2-1; 7 bases agree with TRBD2. This TCR was recovered from an adult with an advanced solid tumor such as melanoma, head and neck, liver or kidney cancer. Sequenced here: CD4+ or CD8+ T cells sorted from blood, sampled in a trial of the OX40 agonist ivuxolimab. This chain's CDR3 is CASSYSGDAPRGQFF. In DNA, the CDR3 is TGTGCCAGCAGCTACAGCGGGGACGCCCCGCGCGGGCAGTTCTTC. Supplemented by reference TRBV9 and TRBJ2-1, the full variable domain reads DSGVTQTPKHLITATGQRVTLRCSPRSGDLSVYWYQQSLDQGLQFLIQYYNGEERAKGNILERFSAQQFPDLHSELNLSSLELGDSALYFCASSYSGDAPRGQFFGPGTRLTVL.